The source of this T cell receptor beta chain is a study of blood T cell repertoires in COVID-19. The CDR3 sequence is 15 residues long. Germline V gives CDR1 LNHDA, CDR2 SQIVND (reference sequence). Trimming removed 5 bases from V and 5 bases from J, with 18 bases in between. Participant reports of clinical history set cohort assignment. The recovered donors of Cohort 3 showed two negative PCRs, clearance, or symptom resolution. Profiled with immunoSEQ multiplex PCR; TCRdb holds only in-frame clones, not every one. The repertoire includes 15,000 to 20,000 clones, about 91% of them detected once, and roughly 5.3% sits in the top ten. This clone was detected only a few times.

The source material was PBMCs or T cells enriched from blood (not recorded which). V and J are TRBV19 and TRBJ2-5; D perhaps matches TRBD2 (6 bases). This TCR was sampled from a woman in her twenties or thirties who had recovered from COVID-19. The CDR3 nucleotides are TGTGCCAGTAGTGCTTCAACTAGCCCCCGGGAGACCCAGTACTTC. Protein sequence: CASSASTSPRETQYF.